Listed here are 10 T cell receptor beta chains from one sample, sequenced in a study of T cell responses to AZD1222 COVID-19 vaccine. The table came from immunoSEQ multiplex PCR; TCRdb's copy has only in-frame clones and leaves some out. Of 180,000 or so clones in the sample, approximately 93% were seen once. The sequenced sample was peripheral blood, obtained 28 days after the second AZD1222 dose. The source of these receptors is an adult who received the AZD1222 COVID-19 vaccine.

The chain links TRBV6-5 to TRBJ2-7; 9 nucleotides match TRBD1. The germline V gene encodes CDR1 MNHEY and CDR2 SVGAGI. The J segment lost 6 bases and the V segment lost 6 bases, leaving 12 bases of the junction unmatched. CDR3 length equals 15 residues. CDR3 in DNA: TGTGCCAGCAGGGGACAGGGAATAGGGGGTCGCGAGCAGTACTTC. It encodes CASRGQGIGGREQYF.

The rearrangement uses TRBV29-1 and TRBJ1-2, with TRBD1 matching 12 bases. The CDR3 length is 13 residues. Germline CDR1 SQVTM, CDR2 ANQGSEA. V was pared by 7 bases and J by 8 bases, with 8 bases of the junction left unmatched. The CDR3 DNA follows: TGCAGCGGGACGGGACAGGGGGCGATCGGCTACACCTTC. Residues: CSGTGQGAIGYTF.

This rearrangement joins TRBV2 to TRBJ2-7, with D hard to call. This CDR3 has 12 residues. V was clipped by 4 bases and J by 4 bases, with 8 bases between them. Looked up from germline, CDR1 is SNHLY and CDR2 is FYNNEI. CDR3 region: CASSVLSYEQYF. The CDR3 DNA follows: TGTGCCAGCAGTGTTTTGAGTTACGAGCAGTACTTC.

This sequence joins TRBV5-1 and TRBJ1-1; 7 bases agree with TRBD1. J was trimmed by 5 bases and V by 5 bases; bases with no gene match: 9. CDR3 size: 14 residues. Germline V CDR1 and CDR2: SGHRS, YFSETQ. DNA of the CDR3: TGCGCCAGCAGAAACAAACCGGGACAGACTGAAGCTTTCTTT. Encoded protein: CASRNKPGQTEAFF.

A note on this clone: Other nucleotide sequences in the sample specify the same CDR3. CDR3 sequence reads: CASSYEGGSEAFF. CDR3 in DNA: TGTGCCAGCAGTTACGAAGGAGGCTCTGAAGCTTTCTTT. The V gene is TRBV6-5, the J gene TRBJ1-1; D unclear. With 2 bases removed from V and 6 bases from J, the gap between germline ends came to 10 bases. This CDR3 comprises 13 residues. CDR1 MNHEY and CDR2 SVGAGI come from the germline V gene.

The genes are TRBV18 and TRBJ2-7, with 7 bases matching TRBD1. Germline lookup yields CDR1 KGHSH and CDR2 LQKENI. V gave up 3 bases and J gave up 3 bases; unmatched junction bases: 2. The CDR3 spans 13 residues. The CDR3 DNA reads TGTGCCAGCTCACCGTACAGGGGCTACGAGCAGTACTTC. Protein sequence: CASSPYRGYEQYF.

This rearrangement joins TRBV6-5 to TRBJ1-1, with D possibly matching TRBD1 (5 bases). The V end was cut by 0 bases, the J end by 0 bases, with 11 bases between. Looked up from germline, CDR1 is MNHEY and CDR2 is SVGAGI. The length of the CDR3 is 16 residues. For the CDR3, the DNA is TGTGCCAGCAGTTACTCAACAGGAAGAATGAACACTGAAGCTTTCTTT. This translates into CASSYSTGRMNTEAFF.

This clone was seen only a few times. The chain has TRBV4-1 and TRBJ2-7, with D possibly TRBD2 on 5 matching bases. The CDR3 consists of 17 residues. V was pared by 1 base and J by 2 bases, with 18 bases between. Germline V CDR1 and CDR2: MGHRA, YSYEKL. CDR3 nucleotides: TGCGCCAGCAGCCAAGGAGGAGGTGGTGTCTTGACCTACGAGCAGTACTTC. Translation gives CASSQGGGGVLTYEQYF.

The rearrangement joins TRBV10-2 to TRBJ2-7, with 7 bases fitting TRBD2. This CDR3 is built from 15 residues. V lost 6 bases to trimming and J lost 7 bases; unmatched junction nucleotides: 15. Germline V lookup: CDR1 WSHSY, CDR2 SAAADI. CDR3 DNA: TGCGCCAGCAGCCCCCGGGGCGGGAGCGCGGGGGAGCAGTACTTC. As protein: CASSPRGGSAGEQYF.

The rearrangement uses TRBV7-2 and TRBJ2-7; TRBD1 agrees at 7 bases. CDR1 is SGHTA, CDR2 FQGNSA, per germline. CDR3 length: 15 amino acids. V dropped 7 bases and J dropped 2; count of bases not matched to a gene: 11. The CDR3 sequence is CASNPYRTGAYEQYF. The CDR3 DNA sequence: TGTGCCAGCAACCCGTACCGGACAGGTGCCTACGAGCAGTACTTC.